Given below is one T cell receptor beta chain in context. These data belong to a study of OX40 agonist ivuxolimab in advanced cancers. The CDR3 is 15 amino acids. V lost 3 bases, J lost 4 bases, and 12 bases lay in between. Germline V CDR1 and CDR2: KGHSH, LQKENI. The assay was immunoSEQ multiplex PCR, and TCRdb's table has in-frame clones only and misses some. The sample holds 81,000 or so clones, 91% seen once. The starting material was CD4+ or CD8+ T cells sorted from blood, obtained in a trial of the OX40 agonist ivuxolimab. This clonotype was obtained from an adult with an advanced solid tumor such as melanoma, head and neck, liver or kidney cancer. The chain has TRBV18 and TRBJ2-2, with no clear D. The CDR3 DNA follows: TGTGCCAGCTCACCGGACCAGGACGGCACCGGGGAGCTGTTTTTT. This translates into CASSPDQDGTGELFF.